This T cell receptor (beta chain) was profiled in a study of control samples from healthy donors and cancer patients. Only in-frame clones appear in the TCRdb table, and some are missing; sequencing was by immunoSEQ multiplex PCR. Of some 150,000 clones in the sample, approximately 94% were seen once. Germline V lookup: CDR1 SGDLS, CDR2 YYNGEE. CDR3 length: 17 residues. With 0 bases removed from V and 0 bases from J, the gap between germline ends came to 10 bases. The V and J genes are TRBV9 and TRBJ2-6; TRBD1 or TRBD2 may be the D gene (6 bases each). The sequenced sample consisted of blood. The sequence was collected from a middle-aged man in good health. The CDR3, as DNA: TGTGCCAGCAGCGTAGCGAGGGGGGTCTCTGGGGCCAACGTCCTGACTTTC. Its protein product is CASSVARGVSGANVLTF.